The T cell receptor beta chain described here comes from a study of T cells after yellow fever vaccination. Study overall: Low-cell-number fractions were prepared with SMART-Seq v4 Ultra Low Input. Broader study findings: Contamination by abundant bulk-population clonotypes could be present in FACS-sorted repertoires. When the response was secondary, it was weaker but reached its peak faster, day 5 versus 15.

Trimming removed 4 bases from V and 3 bases from J, with 17 bases in between. From germline, CDR1 is MGHRA and CDR2 YSYEKL. This CDR3 comprises 16 residues. Concerning this clonotype itself: Its specificity is not known.

5'RACE template switching generated TCR cDNA, adding a universal primer site and UMIs. TCRdb itself ran the 5' RACE reads through MiXCR, one entry per CDR3 protein. The sample yields fewer than 100,000 distinct CDR3 sequences, around 5.8% seen once. This material consisted of CD8+ T cells sorted from PBMCs, taken 10 days after the yellow fever booster vaccination. The TCR originated in a man between 18 and 29 years old who received the YFV17D yellow fever vaccine. This chain uses TRBV4-1 with TRBJ2-3; D is possibly TRBD2 (6 bases). CDR3 amino acids: CASSLRAERVTDTQYF. DNA for the CDR3: TGCGCCAGCAGCCTCAGGGCCGAGCGGGTTACAGATACGCAGTATTTT.